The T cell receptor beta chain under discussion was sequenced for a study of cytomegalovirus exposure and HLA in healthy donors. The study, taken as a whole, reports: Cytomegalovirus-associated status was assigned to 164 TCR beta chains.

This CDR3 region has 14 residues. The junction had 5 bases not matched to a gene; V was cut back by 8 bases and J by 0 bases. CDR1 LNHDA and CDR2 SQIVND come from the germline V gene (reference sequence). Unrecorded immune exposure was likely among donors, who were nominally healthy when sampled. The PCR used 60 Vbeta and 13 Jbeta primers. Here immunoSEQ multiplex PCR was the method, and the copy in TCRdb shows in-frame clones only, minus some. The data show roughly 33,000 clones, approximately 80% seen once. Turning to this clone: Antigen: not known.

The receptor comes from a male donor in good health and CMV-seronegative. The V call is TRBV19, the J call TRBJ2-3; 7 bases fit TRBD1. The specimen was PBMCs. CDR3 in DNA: TGTGCCAGTCGCGTGGGACAGAGCACAGATACGCAGTATTTT. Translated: CASRVGQSTDTQYF.